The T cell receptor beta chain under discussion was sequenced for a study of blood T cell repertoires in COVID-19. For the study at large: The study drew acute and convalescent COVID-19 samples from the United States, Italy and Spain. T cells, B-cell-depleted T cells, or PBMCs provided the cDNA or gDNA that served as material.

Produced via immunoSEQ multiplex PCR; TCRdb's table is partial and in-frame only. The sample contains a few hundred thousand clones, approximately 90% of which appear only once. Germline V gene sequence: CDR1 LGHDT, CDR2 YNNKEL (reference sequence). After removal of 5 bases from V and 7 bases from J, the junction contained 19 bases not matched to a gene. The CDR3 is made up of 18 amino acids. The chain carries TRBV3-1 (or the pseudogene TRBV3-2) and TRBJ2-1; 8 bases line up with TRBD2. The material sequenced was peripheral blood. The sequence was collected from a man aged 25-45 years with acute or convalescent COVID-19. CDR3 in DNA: TGTGCCAGCAGCAGAAATGGACTAGCCCAGTCCAGACAAAATGAGCAGTTCTTC. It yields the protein CASSRNGLAQSRQNEQFF.